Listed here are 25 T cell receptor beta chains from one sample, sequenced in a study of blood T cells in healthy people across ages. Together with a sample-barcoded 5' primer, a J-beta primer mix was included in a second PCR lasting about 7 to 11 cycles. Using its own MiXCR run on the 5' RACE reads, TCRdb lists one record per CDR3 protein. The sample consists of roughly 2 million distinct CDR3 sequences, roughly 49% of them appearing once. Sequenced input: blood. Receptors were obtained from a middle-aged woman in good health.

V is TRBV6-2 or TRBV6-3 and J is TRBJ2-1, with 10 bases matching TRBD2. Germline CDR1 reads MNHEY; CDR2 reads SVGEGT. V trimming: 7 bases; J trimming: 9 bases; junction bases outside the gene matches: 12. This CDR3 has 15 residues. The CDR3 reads CASTKGSGGAVEQFF. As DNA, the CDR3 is TGTGCCAGCACCAAGGGGAGCGGGGGGGCCGTTGAGCAGTTCTTC.

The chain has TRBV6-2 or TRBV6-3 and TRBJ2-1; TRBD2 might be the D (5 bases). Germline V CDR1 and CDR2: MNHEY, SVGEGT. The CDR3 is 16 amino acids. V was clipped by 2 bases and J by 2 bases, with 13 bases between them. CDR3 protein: CASSYEAADPYNEQFF. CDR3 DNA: TGTGCCAGCAGTTACGAGGCAGCGGATCCCTACAATGAGCAGTTCTTC.

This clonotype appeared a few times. Here the CDR3 reads CASSWAPGAPVANTQYF. The CDR3 coding sequence is TGTGCCAGCAGTTGGGCACCGGGGGCTCCAGTAGCTAATACGCAGTATTTT. The chain has TRBV28 and TRBJ2-3, with D perhaps TRBD1 or TRBD2 (6 bases each). The CDR3 contains 17 residues. Trimming stripped 4 bases from V and 7 bases from J, with 24 bases between. Germline V gene data show CDR1 as MDHEN and CDR2 as SYDVKM.

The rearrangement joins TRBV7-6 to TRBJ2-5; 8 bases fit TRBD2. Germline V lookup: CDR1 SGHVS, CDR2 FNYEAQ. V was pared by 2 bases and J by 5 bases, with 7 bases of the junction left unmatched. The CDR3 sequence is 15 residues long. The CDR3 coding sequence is TGTGCCAGCAGCTTAATACGGGGGGGCCAGGAGACCCAGTACTTC. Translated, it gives CASSLIRGGQETQYF.

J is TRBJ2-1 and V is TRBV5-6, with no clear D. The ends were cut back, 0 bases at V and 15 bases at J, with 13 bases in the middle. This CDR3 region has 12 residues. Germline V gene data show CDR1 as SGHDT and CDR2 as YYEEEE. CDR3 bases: TGTGCCAGCAGCTTGGGACAAGGAGCCTGGTTCTTC. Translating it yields CASSLGQGAWFF.

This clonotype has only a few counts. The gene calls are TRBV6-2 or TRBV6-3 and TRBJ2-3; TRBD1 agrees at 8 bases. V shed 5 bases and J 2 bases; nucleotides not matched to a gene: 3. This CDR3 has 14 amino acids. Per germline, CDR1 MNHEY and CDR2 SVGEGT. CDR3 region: CASSPQGDTDTQYF. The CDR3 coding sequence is TGTGCCAGCAGTCCACAGGGGGACACAGATACGCAGTATTTT.

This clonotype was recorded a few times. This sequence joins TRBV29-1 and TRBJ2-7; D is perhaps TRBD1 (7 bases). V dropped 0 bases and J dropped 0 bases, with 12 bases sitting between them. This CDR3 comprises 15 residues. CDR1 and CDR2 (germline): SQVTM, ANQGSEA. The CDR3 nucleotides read TGCAGCGTTGAAGAGCGGGACAGCCCCTCCTACGAGCAGTACTTC. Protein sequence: CSVEERDSPSYEQYF.

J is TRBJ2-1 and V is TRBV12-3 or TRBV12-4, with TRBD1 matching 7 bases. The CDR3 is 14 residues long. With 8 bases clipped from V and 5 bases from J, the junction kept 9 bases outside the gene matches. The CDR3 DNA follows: TGTGCCAGCCTCTGGGACAGAAAAAACAATGAGCAGTTCTTC. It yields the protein CASLWDRKNNEQFF.

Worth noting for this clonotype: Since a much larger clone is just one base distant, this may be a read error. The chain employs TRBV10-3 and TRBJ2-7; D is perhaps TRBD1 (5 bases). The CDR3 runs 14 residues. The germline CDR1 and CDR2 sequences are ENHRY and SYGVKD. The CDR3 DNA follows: TGTGCCATCTGTGAGGTCAGGGCCGCTTGGGTTCAGTACTTC. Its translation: CAICEVRAAWVQYF.

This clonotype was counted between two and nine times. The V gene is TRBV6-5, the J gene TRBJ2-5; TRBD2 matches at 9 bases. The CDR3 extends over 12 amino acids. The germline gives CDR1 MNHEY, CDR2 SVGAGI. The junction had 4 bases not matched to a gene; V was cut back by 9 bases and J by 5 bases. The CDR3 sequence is CASRTSEETQYF. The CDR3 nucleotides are TGTGCCAGTCGGACTAGCGAGGAGACCCAGTACTTC.

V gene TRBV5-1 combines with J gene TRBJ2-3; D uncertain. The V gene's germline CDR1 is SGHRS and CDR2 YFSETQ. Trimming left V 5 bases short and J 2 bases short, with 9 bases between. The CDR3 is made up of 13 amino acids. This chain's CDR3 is CASSPAITDTQYF. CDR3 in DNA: TGCGCCAGCAGTCCGGCCATCACAGATACGCAGTATTTT.

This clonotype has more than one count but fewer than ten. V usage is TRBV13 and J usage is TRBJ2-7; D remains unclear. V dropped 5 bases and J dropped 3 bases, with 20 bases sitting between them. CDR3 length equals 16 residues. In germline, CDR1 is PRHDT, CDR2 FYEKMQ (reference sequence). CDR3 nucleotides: TGTGCCAGCAGCACAACGGTAGGCAGCGTTATCTACGAGCAGTACTTC. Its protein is CASSTTVGSVIYEQYF.

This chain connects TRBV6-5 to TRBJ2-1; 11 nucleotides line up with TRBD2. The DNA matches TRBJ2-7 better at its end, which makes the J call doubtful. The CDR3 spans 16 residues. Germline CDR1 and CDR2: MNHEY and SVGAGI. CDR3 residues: CASRHTTSGKDNEQYF. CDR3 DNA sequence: TGTGCCAGCAGGCATACGACTAGCGGGAAAGACAATGAGCAGTACTTC.

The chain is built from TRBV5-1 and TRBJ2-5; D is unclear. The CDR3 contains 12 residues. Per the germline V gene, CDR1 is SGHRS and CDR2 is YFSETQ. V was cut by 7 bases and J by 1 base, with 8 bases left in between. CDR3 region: CASVDIQETQYF. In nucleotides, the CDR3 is TGCGCCAGCGTCGATATCCAAGAGACCCAGTACTTC.

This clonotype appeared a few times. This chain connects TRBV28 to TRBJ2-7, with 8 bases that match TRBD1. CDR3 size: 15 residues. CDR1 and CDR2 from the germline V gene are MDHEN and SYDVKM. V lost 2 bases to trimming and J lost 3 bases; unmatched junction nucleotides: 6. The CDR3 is CASSLRDDRGYEQYF. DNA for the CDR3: TGTGCCAGCAGTTTAAGGGACGACAGGGGCTACGAGCAGTACTTC.

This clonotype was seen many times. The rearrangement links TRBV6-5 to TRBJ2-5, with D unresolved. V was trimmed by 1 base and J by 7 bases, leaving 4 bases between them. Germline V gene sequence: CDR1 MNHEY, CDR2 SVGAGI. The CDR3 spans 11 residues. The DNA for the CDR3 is TGTGCCAGCAGTTACTTAGGGACCCAGTACTTC. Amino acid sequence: CASSYLGTQYF.

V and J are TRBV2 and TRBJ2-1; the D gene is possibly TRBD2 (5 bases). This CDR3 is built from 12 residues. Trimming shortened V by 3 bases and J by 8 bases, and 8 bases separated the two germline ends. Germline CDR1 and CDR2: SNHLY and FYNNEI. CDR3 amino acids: CASSEEEDEQFF. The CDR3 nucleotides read TGTGCCAGCAGTGAGGAGGAGGATGAGCAGTTCTTC.

CDR3 in amino acids: CASSPGLAYYEQYF. DNA for the CDR3: TGTGCCAGCAGCCCCGGACTAGCTTACTACGAGCAGTACTTC. The chain recombines TRBV7-2 with TRBJ2-7; 8 bases fit TRBD2. Germline V gene sequence: CDR1 SGHTA, CDR2 FQGNSA. The length of the CDR3 is 14 residues. Germline trimming cut 5 bases from V and 3 bases from J; bases unmatched to any gene: 6.

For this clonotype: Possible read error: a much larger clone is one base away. This CDR3 is CASGGNTCEQYF. The CDR3, as DNA: TGTGCCAGCGGTGGGAACACCTGCGAGCAGTACTTC. The gene calls are TRBV25-1 and TRBJ2-5; D is uncertain. The tail of the sequence fits TRBJ2-7 better, so the J call may be wrong. The CDR3 sequence is 12 residues long. CDR1 is MGHDK and CDR2 is SYGVNS in the germline V gene.

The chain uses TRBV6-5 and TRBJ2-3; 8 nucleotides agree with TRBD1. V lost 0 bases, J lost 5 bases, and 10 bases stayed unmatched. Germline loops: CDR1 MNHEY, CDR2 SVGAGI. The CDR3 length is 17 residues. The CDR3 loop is CASSYSRRDRIGDTQYF. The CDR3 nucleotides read TGTGCCAGCAGTTACTCGAGGAGGGACAGGATAGGAGATACGCAGTATTTT.

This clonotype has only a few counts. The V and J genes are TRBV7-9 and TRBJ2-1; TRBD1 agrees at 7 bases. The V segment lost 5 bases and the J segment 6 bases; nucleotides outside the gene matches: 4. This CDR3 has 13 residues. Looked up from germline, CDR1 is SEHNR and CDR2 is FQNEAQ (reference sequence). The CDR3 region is CASSRDRANEQFF. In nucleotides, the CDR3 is TGTGCCAGCAGCCGGGACAGAGCCAATGAGCAGTTCTTC.

The CDR3, as DNA: TGCAGTGCTGTCCGTCTAGCGGGGGGGCTCTACGAGCAGTACTTC. It encodes CSAVRLAGGLYEQYF. This chain joins TRBV20-1 and TRBJ2-7, with 12 bases matching TRBD2. Unmatched junction bases numbered 8, after V lost 5 bases and J lost 3 bases. Germline assignment: CDR1 DFQATT and CDR2 SNEGSKA (reference sequence). The CDR3 covers 15 residues.

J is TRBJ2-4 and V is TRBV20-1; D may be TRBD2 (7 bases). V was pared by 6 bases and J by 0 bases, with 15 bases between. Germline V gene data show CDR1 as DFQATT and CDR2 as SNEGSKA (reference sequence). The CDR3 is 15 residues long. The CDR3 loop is CSAPGGLSAKNIQYF. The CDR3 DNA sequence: TGCAGTGCCCCCGGGGGGCTCTCAGCCAAAAACATTCAGTACTTC.

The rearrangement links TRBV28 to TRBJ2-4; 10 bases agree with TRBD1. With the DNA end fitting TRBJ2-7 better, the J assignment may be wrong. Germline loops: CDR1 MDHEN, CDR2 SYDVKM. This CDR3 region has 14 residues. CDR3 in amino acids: CASSTPGTGDEQYF. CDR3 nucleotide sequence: TGTGCCAGCAGTACTCCCGGGACAGGGGACGAGCAGTACTTC.

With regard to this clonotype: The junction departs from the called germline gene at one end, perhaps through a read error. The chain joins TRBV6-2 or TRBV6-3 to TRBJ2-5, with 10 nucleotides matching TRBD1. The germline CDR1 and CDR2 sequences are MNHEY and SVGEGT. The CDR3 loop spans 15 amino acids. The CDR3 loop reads CAGSTYRDRGETQYF. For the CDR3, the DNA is TGTGCCGGCAGCACTTACAGGGACAGGGGTGAGACCCAGTACTTC.